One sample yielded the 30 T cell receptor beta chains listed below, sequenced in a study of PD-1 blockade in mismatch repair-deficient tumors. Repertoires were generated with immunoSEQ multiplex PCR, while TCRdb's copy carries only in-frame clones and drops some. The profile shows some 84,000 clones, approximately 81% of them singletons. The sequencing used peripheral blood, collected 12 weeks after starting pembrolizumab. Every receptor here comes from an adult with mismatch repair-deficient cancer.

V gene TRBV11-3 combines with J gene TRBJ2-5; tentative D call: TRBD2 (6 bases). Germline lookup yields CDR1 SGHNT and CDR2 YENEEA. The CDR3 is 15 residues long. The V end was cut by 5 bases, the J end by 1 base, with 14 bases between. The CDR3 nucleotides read TGTGCCAGCAGCGCATTTAGCGGCCCCCAAGAGACCCAGTACTTC. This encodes CASSAFSGPQETQYF.

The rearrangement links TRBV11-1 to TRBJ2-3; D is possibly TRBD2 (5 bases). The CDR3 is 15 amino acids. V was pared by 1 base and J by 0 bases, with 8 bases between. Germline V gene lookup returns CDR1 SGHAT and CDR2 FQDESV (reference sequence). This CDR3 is CASSLGPGSTDTQYF. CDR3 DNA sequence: TGTGCCAGCAGCTTAGGGCCGGGAAGCACAGATACGCAGTATTTT.

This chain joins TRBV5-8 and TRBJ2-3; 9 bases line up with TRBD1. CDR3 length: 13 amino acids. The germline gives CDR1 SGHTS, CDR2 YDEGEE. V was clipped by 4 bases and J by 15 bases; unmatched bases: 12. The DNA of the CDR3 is TGTGCCAGCAGCAGGGCCAGGGACAGGGAGAAATATTTT. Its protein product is CASSRARDREKYF.

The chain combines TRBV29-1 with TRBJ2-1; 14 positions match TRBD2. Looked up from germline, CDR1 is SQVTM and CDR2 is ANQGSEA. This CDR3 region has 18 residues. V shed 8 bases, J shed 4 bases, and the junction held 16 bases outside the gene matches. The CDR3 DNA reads TGCAGCCCAGGAAGGCCAATCCGGACTAGCGGGGGGTACAATGAGCAGTTCTTC. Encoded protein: CSPGRPIRTSGGYNEQFF.

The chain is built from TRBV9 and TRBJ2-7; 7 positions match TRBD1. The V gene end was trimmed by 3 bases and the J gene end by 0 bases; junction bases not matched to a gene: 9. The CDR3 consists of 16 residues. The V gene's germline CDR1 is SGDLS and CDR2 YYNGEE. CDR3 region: CASSDTPGTVSYEQYF. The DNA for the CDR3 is TGTGCCAGCAGCGATACCCCCGGGACAGTCTCCTACGAGCAGTACTTC.

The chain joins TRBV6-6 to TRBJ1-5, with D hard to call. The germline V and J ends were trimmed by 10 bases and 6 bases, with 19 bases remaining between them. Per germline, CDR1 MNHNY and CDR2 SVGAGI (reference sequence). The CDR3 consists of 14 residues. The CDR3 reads CAITPGPWRQPQHF. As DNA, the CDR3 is TGTGCCATCACCCCCGGACCCTGGCGTCAGCCCCAGCATTTT.

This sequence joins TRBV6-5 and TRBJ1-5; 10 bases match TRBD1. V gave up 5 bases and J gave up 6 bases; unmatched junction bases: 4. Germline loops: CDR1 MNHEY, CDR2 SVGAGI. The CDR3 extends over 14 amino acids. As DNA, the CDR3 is TGTGCCAGCAGTCAAGGGACAGGGGTTCAGCCCCAGCATTTT. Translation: CASSQGTGVQPQHF.

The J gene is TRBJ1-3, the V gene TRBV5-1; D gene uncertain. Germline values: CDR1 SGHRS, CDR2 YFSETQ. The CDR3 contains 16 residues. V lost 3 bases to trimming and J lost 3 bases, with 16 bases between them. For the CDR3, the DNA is TGCGCCAGCAGCTCACTCCCGACCCAGGATGGAAACACCATATATTTT. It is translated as CASSSLPTQDGNTIYF.

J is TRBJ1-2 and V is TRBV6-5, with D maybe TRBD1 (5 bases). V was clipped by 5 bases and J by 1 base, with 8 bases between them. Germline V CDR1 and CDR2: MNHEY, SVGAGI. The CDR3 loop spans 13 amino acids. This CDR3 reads CASSPDSNYGYTF. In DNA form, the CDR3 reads TGTGCCAGCAGTCCCGACAGTAACTATGGCTACACCTTC.

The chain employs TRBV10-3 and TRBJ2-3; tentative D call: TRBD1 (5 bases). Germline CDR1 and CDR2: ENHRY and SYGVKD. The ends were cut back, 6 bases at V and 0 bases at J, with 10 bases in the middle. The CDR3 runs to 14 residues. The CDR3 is CAISGHISTDTQYF. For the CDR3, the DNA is TGTGCCATCAGCGGACATATTAGCACAGATACGCAGTATTTT.

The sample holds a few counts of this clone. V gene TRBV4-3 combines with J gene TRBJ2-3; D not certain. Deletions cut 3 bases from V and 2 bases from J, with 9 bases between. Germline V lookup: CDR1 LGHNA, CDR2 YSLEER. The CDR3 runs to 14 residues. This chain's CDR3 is CASSHGRTTDTQYF. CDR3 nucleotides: TGCGCCAGCAGCCATGGGCGGACCACAGATACGCAGTATTTT.

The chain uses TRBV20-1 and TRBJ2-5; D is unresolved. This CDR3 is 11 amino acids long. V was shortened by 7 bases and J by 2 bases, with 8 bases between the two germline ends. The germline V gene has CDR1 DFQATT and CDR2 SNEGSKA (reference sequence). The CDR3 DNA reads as TGCAGTGGGGCAGATCAAGAGACCCAGTACTTC. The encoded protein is CSGADQETQYF.

CDR3 residues: CSARDWETQYF. In DNA form, the CDR3 reads TGCAGTGCTAGAGATTGGGAGACCCAGTACTTC. The rearrangement uses TRBV20-1 and TRBJ2-5; no firm D call. The CDR3 runs 11 residues. Deletions cut 0 bases from V and 5 bases from J, with 4 bases between. CDR1 is DFQATT and CDR2 is SNEGSKA in the germline V gene (reference sequence).

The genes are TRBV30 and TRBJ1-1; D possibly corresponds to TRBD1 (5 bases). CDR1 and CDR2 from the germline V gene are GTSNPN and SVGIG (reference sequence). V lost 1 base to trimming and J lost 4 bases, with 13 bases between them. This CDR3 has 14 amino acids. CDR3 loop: CAWSGSGGGTEAFF. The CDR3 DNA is TGTGCCTGGAGTGGCTCGGGGGGAGGCACTGAAGCTTTCTTT.

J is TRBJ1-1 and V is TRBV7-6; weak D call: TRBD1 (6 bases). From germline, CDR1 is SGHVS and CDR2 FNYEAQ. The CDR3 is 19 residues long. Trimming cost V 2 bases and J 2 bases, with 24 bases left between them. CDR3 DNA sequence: TGTGCCAGCAGCTTATCCTTCCTAACCGAGACAGGCCGAAACACTGAAGCTTTCTTT. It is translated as CASSLSFLTETGRNTEAFF.

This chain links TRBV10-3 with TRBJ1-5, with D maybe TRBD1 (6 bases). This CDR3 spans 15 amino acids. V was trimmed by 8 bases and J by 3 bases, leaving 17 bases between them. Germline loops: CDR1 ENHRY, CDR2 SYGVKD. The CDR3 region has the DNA TGTGCCATCTCGGGGGCCGGGGACGCCAATCAGCCCCAGCATTTT. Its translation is CAISGAGDANQPQHF.

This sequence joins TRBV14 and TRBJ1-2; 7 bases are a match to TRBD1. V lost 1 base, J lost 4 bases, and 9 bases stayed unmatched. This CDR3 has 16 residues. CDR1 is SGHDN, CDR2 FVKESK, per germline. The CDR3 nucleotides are TGTGCCAGCAGCCAAGCCTCGGGACAGTACACCTATGGCTACACCTTC. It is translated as CASSQASGQYTYGYTF.

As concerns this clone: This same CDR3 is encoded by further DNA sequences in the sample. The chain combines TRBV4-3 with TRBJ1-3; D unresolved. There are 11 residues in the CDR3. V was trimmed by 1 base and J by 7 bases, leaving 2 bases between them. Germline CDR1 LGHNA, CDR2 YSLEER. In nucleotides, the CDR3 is TGCGCCAGCAGCCAAGGGAACACCATATATTTT. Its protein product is CASSQGNTIYF.

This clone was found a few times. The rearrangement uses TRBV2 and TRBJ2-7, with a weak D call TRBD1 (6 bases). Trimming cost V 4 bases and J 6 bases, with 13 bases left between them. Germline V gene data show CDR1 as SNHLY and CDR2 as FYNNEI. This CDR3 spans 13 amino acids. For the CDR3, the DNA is TGTGCCAGCAGTGTAACAGGGAATGGCGAGCAGTACTTC. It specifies CASSVTGNGEQYF.

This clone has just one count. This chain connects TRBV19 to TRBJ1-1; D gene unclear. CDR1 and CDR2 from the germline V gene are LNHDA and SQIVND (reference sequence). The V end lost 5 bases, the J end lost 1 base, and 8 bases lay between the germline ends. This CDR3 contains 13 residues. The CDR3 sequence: CASSFTPNTEAFF. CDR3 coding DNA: TGTGCCAGTAGTTTCACGCCGAACACTGAAGCTTTCTTT.

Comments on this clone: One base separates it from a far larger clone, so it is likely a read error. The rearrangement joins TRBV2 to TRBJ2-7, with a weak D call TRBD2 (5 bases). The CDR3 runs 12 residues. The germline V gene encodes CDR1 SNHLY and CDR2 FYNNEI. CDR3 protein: CAGSSDYYEQYF. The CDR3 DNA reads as TGTGCCGGCAGCTCCGACTACTACGAGCAGTACTTC.

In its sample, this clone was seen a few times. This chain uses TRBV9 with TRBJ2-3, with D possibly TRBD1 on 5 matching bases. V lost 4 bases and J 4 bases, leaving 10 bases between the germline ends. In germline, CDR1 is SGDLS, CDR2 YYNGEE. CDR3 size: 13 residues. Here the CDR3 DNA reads TGTGCCAGCAGCCCCGAGACAGCAGATACGCAGTATTTT. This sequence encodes CASSPETADTQYF.

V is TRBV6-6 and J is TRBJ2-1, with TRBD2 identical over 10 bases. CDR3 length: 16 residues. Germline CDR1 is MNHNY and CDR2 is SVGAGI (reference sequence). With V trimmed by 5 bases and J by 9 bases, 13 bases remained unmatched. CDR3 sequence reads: CASSPPGLAGVGEQFF. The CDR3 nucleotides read TGTGCCAGCAGTCCCCCCGGGCTAGCGGGAGTGGGTGAGCAGTTCTTC.

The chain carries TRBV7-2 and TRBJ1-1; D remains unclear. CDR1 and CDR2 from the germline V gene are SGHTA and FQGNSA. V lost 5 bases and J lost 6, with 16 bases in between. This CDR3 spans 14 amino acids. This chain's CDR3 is CASSPTERAAEAFF. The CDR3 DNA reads TGTGCCAGCAGCCCAACTGAAAGGGCCGCTGAAGCTTTCTTT.

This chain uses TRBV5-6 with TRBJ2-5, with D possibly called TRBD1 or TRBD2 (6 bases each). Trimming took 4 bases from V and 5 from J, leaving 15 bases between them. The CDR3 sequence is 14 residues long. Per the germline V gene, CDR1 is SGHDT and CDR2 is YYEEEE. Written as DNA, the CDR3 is TGTGCCAGCAGCCCTGGAGGGGGTCAGGAGACCCAGTACTTC. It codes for CASSPGGGQETQYF.

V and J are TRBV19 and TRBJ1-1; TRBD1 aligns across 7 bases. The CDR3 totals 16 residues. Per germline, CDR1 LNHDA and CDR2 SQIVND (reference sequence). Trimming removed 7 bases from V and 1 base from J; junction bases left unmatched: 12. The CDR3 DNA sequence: TGTGCCAGTATGGGGGCGCGACAGGGAAAGAACACTGAAGCTTTCTTT. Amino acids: CASMGARQGKNTEAFF.

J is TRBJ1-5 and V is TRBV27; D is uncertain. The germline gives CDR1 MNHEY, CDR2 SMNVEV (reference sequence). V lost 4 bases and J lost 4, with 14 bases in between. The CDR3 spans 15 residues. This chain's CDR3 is CASSSRFGSNQPQHF. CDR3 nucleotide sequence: TGTGCCAGCAGTTCACGGTTTGGGTCAAATCAGCCCCAGCATTTT.

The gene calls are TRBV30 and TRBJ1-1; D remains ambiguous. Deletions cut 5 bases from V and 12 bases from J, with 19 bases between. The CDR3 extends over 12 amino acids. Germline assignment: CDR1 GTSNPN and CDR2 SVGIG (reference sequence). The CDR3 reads CAWGKTRSETFF. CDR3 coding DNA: TGTGCCTGGGGGAAGACGCGCTCGGAAACTTTCTTT.

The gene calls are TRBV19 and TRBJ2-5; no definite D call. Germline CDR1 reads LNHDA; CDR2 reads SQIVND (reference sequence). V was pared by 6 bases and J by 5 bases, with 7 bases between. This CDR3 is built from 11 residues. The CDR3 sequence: CASSIWETQYF. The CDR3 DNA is TGTGCCAGTAGCATCTGGGAGACCCAGTACTTC.

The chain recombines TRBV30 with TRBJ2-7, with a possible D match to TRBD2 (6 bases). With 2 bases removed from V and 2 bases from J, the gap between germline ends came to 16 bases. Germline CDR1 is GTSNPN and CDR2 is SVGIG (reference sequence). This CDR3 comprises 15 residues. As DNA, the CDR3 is TGTGCCTGGAGTACCCGGGGTAGCGGTACCTACGAGCAGTACTTC. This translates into CAWSTRGSGTYEQYF.